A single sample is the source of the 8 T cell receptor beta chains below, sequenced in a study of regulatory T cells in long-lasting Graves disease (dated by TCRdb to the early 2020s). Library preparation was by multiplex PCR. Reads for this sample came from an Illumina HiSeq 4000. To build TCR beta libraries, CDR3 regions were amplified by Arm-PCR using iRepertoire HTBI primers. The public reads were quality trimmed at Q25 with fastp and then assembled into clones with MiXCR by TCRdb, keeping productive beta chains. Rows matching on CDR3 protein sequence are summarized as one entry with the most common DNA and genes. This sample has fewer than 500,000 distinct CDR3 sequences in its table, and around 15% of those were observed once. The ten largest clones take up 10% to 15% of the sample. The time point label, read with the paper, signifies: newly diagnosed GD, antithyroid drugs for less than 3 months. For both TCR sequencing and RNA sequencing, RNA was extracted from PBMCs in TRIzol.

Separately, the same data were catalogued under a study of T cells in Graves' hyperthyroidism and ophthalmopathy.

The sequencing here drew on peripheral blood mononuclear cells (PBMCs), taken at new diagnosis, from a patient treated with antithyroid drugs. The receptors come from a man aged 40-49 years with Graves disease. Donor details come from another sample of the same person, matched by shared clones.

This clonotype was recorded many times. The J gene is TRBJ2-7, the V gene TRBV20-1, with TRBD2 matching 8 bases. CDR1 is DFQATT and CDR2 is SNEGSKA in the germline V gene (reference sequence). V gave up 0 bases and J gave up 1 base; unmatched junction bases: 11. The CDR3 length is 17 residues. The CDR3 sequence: CSARDYRASGRSYEQYF. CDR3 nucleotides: TGCAGTGCTAGAGATTATAGAGCGAGCGGGAGATCCTACGAGCAGTACTTC.

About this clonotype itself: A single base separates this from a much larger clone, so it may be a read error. In DNA form, the CDR3 reads TGTGCCAGCAGCTTAGGGACTAGCGGGGACAATGAGCAGTTCTTC. Its protein product is CASSLGTSGDNEQFF. The V gene is TRBV7-8, the J gene TRBJ2-1; the match to TRBD2 covers 12 bases. This CDR3 comprises 15 residues. Germline CDR1 SGHVS, CDR2 FQNEAQ. V shed 1 base, J shed 5 bases, and the junction held 0 bases outside the gene matches.

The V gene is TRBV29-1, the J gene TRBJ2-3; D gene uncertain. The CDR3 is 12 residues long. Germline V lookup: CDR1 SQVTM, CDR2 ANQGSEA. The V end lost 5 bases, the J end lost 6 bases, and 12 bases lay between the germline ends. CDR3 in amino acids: CSVYSTTDTQYF. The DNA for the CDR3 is TGCAGCGTTTACTCCACCACGGATACGCAGTATTTT.

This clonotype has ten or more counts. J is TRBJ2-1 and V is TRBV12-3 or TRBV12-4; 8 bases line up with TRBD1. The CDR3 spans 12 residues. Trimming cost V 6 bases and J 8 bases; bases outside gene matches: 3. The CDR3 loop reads CASSGQGYEQFF. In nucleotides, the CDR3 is TGTGCCAGCAGCGGACAGGGCTATGAGCAGTTCTTC.

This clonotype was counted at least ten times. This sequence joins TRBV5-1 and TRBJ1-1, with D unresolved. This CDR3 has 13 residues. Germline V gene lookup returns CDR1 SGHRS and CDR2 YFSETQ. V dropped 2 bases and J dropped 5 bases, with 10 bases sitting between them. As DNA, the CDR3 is TGCGCCAGCAGCTTCGACCCTGGGACTGAAGCTTTCTTT. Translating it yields CASSFDPGTEAFF.

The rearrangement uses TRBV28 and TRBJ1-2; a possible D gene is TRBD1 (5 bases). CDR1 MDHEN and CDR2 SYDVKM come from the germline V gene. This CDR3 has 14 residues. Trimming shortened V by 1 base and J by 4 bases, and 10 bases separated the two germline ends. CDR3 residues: CASSLYPGSYGYTF. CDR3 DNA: TGTGCCAGCAGTTTATACCCAGGGTCCTATGGCTACACCTTC.

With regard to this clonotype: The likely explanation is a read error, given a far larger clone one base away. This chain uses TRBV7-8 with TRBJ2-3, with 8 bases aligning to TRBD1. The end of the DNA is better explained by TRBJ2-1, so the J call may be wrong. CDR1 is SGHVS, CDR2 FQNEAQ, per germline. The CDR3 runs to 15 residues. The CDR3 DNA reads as TGTGCCAGCAGCTTAGGGTGGACAGGGACCTACGAGCAGTTCTTC. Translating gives CASSLGWTGTYEQFF.

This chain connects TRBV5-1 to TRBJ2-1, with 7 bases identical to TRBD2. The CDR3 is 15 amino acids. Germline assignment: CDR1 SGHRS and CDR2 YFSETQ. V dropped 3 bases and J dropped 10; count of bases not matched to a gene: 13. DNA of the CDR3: TGCGCCAGCAGCTGGACGTTTGCGGGAGCCCCCGAGCAGTTCTTC. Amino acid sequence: CASSWTFAGAPEQFF.